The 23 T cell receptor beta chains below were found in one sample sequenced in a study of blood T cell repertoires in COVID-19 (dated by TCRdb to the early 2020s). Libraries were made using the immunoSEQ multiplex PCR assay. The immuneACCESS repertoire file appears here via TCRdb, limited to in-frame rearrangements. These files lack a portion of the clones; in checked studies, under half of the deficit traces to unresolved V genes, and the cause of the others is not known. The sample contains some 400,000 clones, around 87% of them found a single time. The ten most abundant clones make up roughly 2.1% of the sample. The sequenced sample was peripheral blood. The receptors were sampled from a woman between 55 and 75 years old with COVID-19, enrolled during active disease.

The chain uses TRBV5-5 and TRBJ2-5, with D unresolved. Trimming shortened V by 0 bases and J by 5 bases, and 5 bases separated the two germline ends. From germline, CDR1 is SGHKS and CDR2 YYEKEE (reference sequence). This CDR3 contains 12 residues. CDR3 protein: CASSLGVETQYF. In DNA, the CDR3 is TGTGCCAGCAGCTTGGGAGTTGAGACCCAGTACTTC.

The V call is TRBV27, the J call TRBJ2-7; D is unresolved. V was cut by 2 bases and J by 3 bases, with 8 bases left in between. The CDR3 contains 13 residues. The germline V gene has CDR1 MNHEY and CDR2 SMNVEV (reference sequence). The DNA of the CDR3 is TGTGCCAGCAGTTTAGGCAGATTCTACGAGCAGTACTTC. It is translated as CASSLGRFYEQYF.

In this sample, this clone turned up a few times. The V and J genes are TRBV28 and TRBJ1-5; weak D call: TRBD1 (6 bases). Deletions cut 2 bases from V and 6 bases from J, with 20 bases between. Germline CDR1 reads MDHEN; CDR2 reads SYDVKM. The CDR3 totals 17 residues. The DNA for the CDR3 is TGTGCCAGCAGTTTACTATACAGGGCAAGAGGCGCTCAGCCCCAGCATTTT. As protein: CASSLLYRARGAQPQHF.

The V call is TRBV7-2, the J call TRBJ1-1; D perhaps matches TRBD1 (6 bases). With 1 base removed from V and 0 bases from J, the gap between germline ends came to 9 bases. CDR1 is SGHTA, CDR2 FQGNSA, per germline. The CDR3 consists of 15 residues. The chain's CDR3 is CASSLGRDMNTEAFF. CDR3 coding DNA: TGTGCCAGCAGCTTAGGCAGGGACATGAACACTGAAGCTTTCTTT. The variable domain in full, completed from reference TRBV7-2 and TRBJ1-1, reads GAGVSQSPSNKVTEKGKDVELRCDPISGHTALYWYRQSLGQGLEFLIYFQGNSAPDKSGLPSDRFSAERTGGSVSTLTIQRTQQEDSAVYLCASSLGRDMNTEAFFGQGTRLTVV.

In DNA form, the CDR3 reads TGTGCCAGCAGCCCGGGACTACGGGGTTCCGGGGAGCTGTTTTTT. Translating gives CASSPGLRGSGELFF. The chain couples TRBV5-5 to TRBJ2-2; 7 bases fit TRBD2. With V trimmed by 4 bases and J by 6 bases, 9 bases remained unmatched. This CDR3 has 15 amino acids. Germline V gene sequence: CDR1 SGHKS, CDR2 YYEKEE (reference sequence).

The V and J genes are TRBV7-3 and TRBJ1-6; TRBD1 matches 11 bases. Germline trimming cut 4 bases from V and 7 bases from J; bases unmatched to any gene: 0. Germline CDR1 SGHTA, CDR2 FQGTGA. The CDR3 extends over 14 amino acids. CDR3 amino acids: CASSWDRGNSPLHF. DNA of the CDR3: TGTGCCAGCAGCTGGGACAGGGGGAATTCACCCCTCCACTTT.

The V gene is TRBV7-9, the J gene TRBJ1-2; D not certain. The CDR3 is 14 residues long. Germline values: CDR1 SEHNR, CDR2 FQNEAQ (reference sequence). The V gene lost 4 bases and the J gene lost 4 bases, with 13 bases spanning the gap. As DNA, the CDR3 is TGTGCCAGCAGCTCTGAGGCTATCTCCTATGGCTACACCTTC. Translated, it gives CASSSEAISYGYTF. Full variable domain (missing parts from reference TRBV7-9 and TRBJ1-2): DTGVSQNPRHKITKRGQNVTFRCDPISEHNRLYWYRQTLGQGPEFLTYFQNEAQLEKSRLLSDRFSAERPKGSFSTLEIQRTEQGDSAMYLCASSSEAISYGYTFGSGTRLTVV.

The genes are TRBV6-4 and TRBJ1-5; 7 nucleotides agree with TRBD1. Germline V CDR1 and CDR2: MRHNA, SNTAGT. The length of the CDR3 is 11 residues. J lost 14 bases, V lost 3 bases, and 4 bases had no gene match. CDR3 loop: CASSERDREHF. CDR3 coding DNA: TGTGCCAGCAGTGAAAGGGACAGAGAGCATTTT.

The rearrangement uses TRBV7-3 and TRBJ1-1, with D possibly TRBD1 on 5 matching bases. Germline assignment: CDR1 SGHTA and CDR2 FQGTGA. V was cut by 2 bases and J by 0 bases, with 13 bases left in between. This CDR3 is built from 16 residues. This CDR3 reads CASSLGPGPMNTEAFF. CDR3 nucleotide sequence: TGTGCCAGCAGCTTAGGGCCAGGGCCCATGAACACTGAAGCTTTCTTT.

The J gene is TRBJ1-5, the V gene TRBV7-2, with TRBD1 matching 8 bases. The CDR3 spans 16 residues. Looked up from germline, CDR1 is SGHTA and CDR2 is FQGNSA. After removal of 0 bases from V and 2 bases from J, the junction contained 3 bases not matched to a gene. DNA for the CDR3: TGTGCCAGCAGCTTAGCAGGACAGGGTGGCAATCAGCCCCAGCATTTT. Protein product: CASSLAGQGGNQPQHF.

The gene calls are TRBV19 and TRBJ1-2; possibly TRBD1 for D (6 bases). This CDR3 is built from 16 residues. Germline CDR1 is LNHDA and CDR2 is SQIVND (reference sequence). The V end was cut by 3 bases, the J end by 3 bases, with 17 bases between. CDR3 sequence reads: CASSMGAAVMYYGYTF. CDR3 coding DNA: TGTGCCAGTAGTATGGGGGCGGCAGTTATGTACTATGGCTACACCTTC.

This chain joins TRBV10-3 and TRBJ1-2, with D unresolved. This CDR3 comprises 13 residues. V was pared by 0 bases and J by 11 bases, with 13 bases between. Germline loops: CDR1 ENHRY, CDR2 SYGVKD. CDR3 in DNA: TGTGCCATCAGTGAGTCGGGCGGCTCGGGGTACACCTTC. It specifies CAISESGGSGYTF.

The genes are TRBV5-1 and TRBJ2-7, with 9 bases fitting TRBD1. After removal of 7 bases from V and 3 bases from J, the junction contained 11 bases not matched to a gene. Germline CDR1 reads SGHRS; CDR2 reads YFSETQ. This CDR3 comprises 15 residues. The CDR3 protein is CASVPSGTGRYEQYF. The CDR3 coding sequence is TGCGCCAGCGTCCCAAGCGGGACAGGGCGCTACGAGCAGTACTTC.

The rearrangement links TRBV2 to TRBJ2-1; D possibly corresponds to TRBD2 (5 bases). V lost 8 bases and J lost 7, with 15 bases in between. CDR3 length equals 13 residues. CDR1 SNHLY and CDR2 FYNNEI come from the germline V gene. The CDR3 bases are TGTGCCAGCCGGGCCTCTCCGGGGAATGAGCAGTTCTTC. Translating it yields CASRASPGNEQFF.

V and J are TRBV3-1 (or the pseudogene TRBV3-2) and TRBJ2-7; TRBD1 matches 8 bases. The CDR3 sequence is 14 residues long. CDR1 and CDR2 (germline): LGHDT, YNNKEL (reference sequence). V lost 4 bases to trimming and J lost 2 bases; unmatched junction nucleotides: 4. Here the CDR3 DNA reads TGTGCCAGCAGCCCGGGACAGGTCGCCTACGAGCAGTACTTC. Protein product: CASSPGQVAYEQYF.

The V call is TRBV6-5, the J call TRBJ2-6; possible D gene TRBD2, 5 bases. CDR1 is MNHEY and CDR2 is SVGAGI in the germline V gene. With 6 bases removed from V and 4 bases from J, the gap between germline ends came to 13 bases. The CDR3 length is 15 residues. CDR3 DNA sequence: TGTGCCAGCAGGACTCCAACGGGAGGGGCCAACGTCCTGACTTTC. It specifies CASRTPTGGANVLTF.

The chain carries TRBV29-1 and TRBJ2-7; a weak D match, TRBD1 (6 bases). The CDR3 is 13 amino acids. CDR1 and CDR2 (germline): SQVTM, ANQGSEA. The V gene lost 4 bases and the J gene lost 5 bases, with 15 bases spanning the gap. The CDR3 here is CSVGGRGRDEQYF. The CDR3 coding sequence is TGCAGCGTTGGAGGCAGGGGACGGGACGAGCAGTACTTC.

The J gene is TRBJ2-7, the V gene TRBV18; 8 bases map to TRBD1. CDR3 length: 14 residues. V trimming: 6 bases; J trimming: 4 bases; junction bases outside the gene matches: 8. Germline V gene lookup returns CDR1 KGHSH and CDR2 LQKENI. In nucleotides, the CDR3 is TGTGCCAGCTCCCTCGGACAGGGTTTTTACGAGCAGTACTTC. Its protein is CASSLGQGFYEQYF.

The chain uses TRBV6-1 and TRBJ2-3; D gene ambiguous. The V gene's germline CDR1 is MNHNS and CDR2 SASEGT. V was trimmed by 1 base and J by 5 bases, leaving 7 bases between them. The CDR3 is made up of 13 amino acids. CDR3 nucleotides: TGTGCCAGCAGTGAAGACAGCCTAGATACGCAGTATTTT. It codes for CASSEDSLDTQYF.

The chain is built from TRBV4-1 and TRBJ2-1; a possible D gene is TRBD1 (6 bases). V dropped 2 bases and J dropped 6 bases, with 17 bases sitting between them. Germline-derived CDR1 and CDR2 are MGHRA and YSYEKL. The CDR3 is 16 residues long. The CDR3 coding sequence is TGCGCCAGCAGCCAACCCGCCAGGGGTTCCGGCAATGAGCAGTTCTTC. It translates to CASSQPARGSGNEQFF.

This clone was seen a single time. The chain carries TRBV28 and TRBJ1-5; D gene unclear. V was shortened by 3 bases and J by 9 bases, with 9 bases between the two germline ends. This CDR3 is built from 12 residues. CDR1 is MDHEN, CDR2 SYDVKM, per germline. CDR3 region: CASSFRRGPQHF. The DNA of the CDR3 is TGTGCCAGCAGTTTCCGGCGAGGGCCCCAGCATTTT.

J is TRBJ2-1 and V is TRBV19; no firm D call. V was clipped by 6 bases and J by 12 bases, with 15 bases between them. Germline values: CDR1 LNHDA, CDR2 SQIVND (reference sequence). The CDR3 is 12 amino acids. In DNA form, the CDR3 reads TGTGCCAGTAGCCCGTCGCGCTCTGGGCAGTTCTTC. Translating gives CASSPSRSGQFF. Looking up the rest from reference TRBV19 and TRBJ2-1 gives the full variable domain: DGGITQSPKYLFRKEGQNVTLSCEQNLNHDAMYWYRQDPGQGLRLIYYSQIVNDFQKGDIAEGYSVSREKKESFPLTVTSAQKNPTAFYLCASSPSRSGQFFGPGTRLTVL.

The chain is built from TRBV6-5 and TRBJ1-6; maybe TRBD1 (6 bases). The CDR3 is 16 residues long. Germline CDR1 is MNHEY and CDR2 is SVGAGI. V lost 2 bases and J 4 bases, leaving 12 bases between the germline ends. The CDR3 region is CASSYGDRLYNSPLHF. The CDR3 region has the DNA TGTGCCAGCAGTTACGGAGACAGGCTGTATAATTCACCCCTCCACTTT.